This T cell receptor (beta chain) came from a study of CD8+CD57+ T cells in acquired aplastic anemia (dated by TCRdb to 2017 to 2018). At the level of the whole study: On average, sorted CD4+ and CD8+ cells yielded around 3.5 ug of extracted DNA, with a range of roughly 0.17 to 27.4 ug. CD8+CD57+ expansion was defined as a frequency above the mean frequency observed in healthy subjects.

This clonotype was found many times. Its antigen target is currently unknown. Base qualities are missing; no much larger clone stands one base away. Broad study findings and their caveats: Roughly 31 CD8+ CDR3 sequences were shared between patients and controls but appeared highly expressed in patients and within their immunodominant clones. Between patients and healthy controls, no significant difference in CD8+ Simpson's diversity was found (P=0.060).

TCR beta VDJ combination and CDR3 sequence profiling used genomic DNA as the template. TCR repertoire sequencing was run on an Illumina HiSeq 2000. The published analysis was carried out like this. TRBV/TRBJ rearrangement plots, CDR3 size and DJ length profiles, and Simpson's diversity index were used to assess repertoires. Whichever DNA sequence was most abundant in the deep sequencing data was defined as the immunodominant clone. CDR3 amino acid sequences were screened for sharing across subjects and compared with published repertoires and the VDJdb database. In TCRdb, the public reads were trimmed at Q25 with fastp and aligned with MiXCR, with productive beta chains retained. Here each entry gathers all rows of one CDR3 protein and keeps the most common genes and DNA. TCRdb, not the authors, supplied the V and J calls. A total of around 170,000 distinct CDR3 sequences appear in this sample, around 45% of them only once. Over 7.5% of the sample lies in the top ten.

Patients chosen for sequencing had shown expansion of CD8+CD57+ cells by flow cytometry. Severe acquired aplastic anemia was diagnosed in all patients according to International Study of Aplastic Anemia and Agranulocytosis and Camitta criteria. No therapy had been received by the patients at the time of blood sampling. In the study, sorted CD4+ and CD8+ blood T cells from patients with severe aplastic anemia and from healthy subjects underwent deep sequencing of TCR repertoires. Patients were enrolled under clinicaltrials.gov protocols 00001620, 01623167, 00001397, 00071045, 00081523 and 00961064 in the USA. Ficoll-Paque density gradient centrifugation was used to isolate peripheral blood mononuclear cells. CD4+ and CD8+ T cells were sorted by FACS or magnetic beads before DNA extraction. CDR1 and CDR2 are drawn from the germline V gene: SGHTA, FQGTGA. The trim is 3 bases for V and 4 bases for J, with a gap of 11 bases between the germline ends. From the cysteine up to the phenylalanine, the CDR3 has a length of 14 residues. Of the read, only the CDR3 DNA is kept; its 42 bases are in frame from base 1.

The sequenced sample was sorted CD4+, CD8+, or CD8+CD57+ T cells (not recorded which) from PBMCs. The TCR sequence derives from a human donor with aplastic anemia. The rearranged segments are TRBV7-3 and TRBJ2-3; the D gene remains uncertain. The base sequence is TGTGCCAGCAGCTTGGGTCTTGGCGCAGATACGCAGTATTTT. The translation is CASSLGLGADTQYF.